These T cell receptor beta chains were read from a single sample in a study of cytomegalovirus exposure and HLA in healthy donors. Libraries were prepared by immunoSEQ multiplex PCR; TCRdb keeps only in-frame clonotypes and omits some of them. The sample yields 85,000 to 90,000 clones, roughly 97% seen once. Sequencing was performed on PBMCs. The receptors originated from a young man in good health and CMV-seronegative. Each CDR3 is given with its conserved first and last residue. A D gene is named only where the DNA matches it firmly. Not all rows give a size; the values are once, few, many and, for expanded clones, a class.

TRBV11-3,NA,NA,TRBJ2-2,TGTGCCAGCAGCTTAGGCCCAGCGGACACCGGGGAGCTGTTTTTT,CASSLGPADTGELFF
TRBV4-1,NA,TRBD1,TRBJ1-4,TGCGCCAGCACCCAGTGGACAGGAATTGCAACTAATGAAAAACTGTTTTTT,CASTQWTGIATNEKLFF
TRBV6-5,few,NA,TRBJ1-1,TGTGCCAGCAGTCAGAGACAGGAAAACACTGAAGCTTTCTTT,CASSQRQENTEAFF
TRBV5-1,NA,TRBD1,TRBJ2-3,TGCGCCAGCAGCTTGATATTGGTCGGACAGGGGGGCACAGATACGCAGTATTTT,CASSLILVGQGGTDTQYF
TRBV5-6,NA,NA,TRBJ2-3,TGTGCCAGCAGCTTGGGGACAGCAAGCACAGATACGCAGTATTTT,CASSLGTASTDTQYF
TRBV11-3,once,TRBD1,TRBJ2-2,TGTGCCAGCAGCCCCTGGACAGGCCCGAACACCGGGGAGCTGTTTTTT,CASSPWTGPNTGELFF
TRBV11-3,NA,TRBD1,TRBJ2-7,TGTGCCAGCAGCTTAGGAGCGTCGGGACAGGGGTCCTACGAGCAGTACTTC,CASSLGASGQGSYEQYF
TRBV10-2,NA,TRBD2,TRBJ2-5,TGCGCCAGCAGTGAGTCTTGGACTAGCGGACAAGAGACCCAGTACTTC,CASSESWTSGQETQYF
TRBV6-5,NA,NA,TRBJ1-1,TGTGCCAGCAGTTACCAAGCGGACACTGAAGCTTTCTTT,CASSYQADTEAFF
TRBV29-1,NA,TRBD1,TRBJ1-5,TGCAGCGTTCAGGACAGGGGGGATCAGCCCCAGCATTTT,CSVQDRGDQPQHF
TRBV7-8,once,NA,TRBJ1-5,TGTGCCAGCAGCTTAAGCCCCCAAGGAGTAAGCAATCAGCCCCAGCATTTT,CASSLSPQGVSNQPQHF
TRBV5-1,NA,NA,TRBJ1-5,TGCGCCAGCAGCTTGAGGGGAGGGCCCCAGCATTTT,CASSLRGGPQHF
TRBV29-1,NA,TRBD2,TRBJ2-3,TGCAGCGTGGGACGTGGGGGGGGCACAGATACGCAGTATTTT,CSVGRGGGTDTQYF
TRBV28,NA,TRBD2,TRBJ2-1,TGTGCCAGTGGACTAGCGGAAGACAATGAGCAGTTCTTC,CASGLAEDNEQFF
TRBV19,NA,TRBD1,TRBJ1-5,TGTGCCAGTAGTTTGGGACAGGGGCGAGGTCAGCCCCAGCATTTT,CASSLGQGRGQPQHF
TRBV19,NA,NA,TRBJ2-2,TGTGCCAGTAGTCAGTCGATTTTCTTCACCGGGGAGCTGTTTTTT,CASSQSIFFTGELFF
TRBV6-1,NA,TRBD1,TRBJ1-2,TGTGCCAGCAGTGAAGCTCCTGGGACAGGGGGCTATGGCTACACCTTC,CASSEAPGTGGYGYTF
TRBV5-1,NA,TRBD1,TRBJ2-5,TGCGCCAGCAGCCGGGACAGCAAAGAGACCCAGTACTTC,CASSRDSKETQYF
TRBV4-3,NA,TRBD2,TRBJ2-3,TGCGCCAGCAGCCAATTGGCGGGAGTGGAAGATACGCAGTATTTT,CASSQLAGVEDTQYF
TRBV27,NA,NA,TRBJ2-3,TGTGCCAGCAGTTTCCCCACCGGCCGGGGGGCCACGAATACGCAGTATTTT,CASSFPTGRGATNTQYF
TRBV19,NA,TRBD2,TRBJ2-5,TGTGCCAGTAGTTGGGGGGGTCAAGAGACCCAGTACTTC,CASSWGGQETQYF
TRBV2,NA,NA,TRBJ2-7,TGTGCCAGCAGTGTGGCGGTCATCTACGAGCAGTACTTC,CASSVAVIYEQYF
TRBV29-1,NA,NA,TRBJ2-7,TGCAGCGGGGGGGACCGCTCCTACGAGCAGTACTTC,CSGGDRSYEQYF
TRBV7-8,NA,TRBD1,TRBJ2-5,TGTGCCAGCAGCCTCCGGGACAGGGGGGCCGTCCAAGAGACCCAGTACTTC,CASSLRDRGAVQETQYF
TRBV7-6,once,NA,TRBJ2-3,TGTGCCAGCAGCTTAGTTGTCAGGCGCATGACCCCTAGCACAGATACGCAGTATTTT,CASSLVVRRMTPSTDTQYF
TRBV5-8,NA,TRBD1,TRBJ1-1,TGTGCCAGCAGCTTGGCGGGGTCAGGGGGCGCCGACACTGAAGCTTTCTTT,CASSLAGSGGADTEAFF
TRBV19,once,NA,TRBJ2-3,TGTGCCAGTAGGAAAACAGGGTTAAACGAATATAAAAGGCAGTATTTT,CASRKTGLNEYKRQYF
TRBV28,once,NA,TRBJ2-1,TGTGCCAGCAGTTTAGGGCCAGCCTCCTACAATGAGCAGTTCTTC,CASSLGPASYNEQFF